This is a list of T cell receptor beta chains from one sample in a study of CD8 T cells in ankylosing spondylitis. Using its own MiXCR run on the 5' RACE reads, TCRdb lists one record per CDR3 protein. The sample contains about 360,000 distinct CDR3 sequences, 20% to 25% of which appear only once. The specimen sequenced was blood, either unsorted or a sorted T cell fraction (not recorded which). All receptors derive from a male donor with ankylosing spondylitis or in good health (not recorded which). CDR3s include the opening cysteine and the closing phenylalanine or tryptophan. D genes are given only for firm matches. Size tells how often a clone was seen (once, few, many) or the class of an expanded clone, and some rows leave it out.

d_call clone_size j_call v_call cdr3_aa cdr3_nt
TRBD2 . TRBJ2-5 TRBV10-3 CATSAGGNLGETQYF TGTGCCACCTCCGCGGGGGGTAACTTAGGAGAGACCCAGTACTTC
. . TRBJ2-4 TRBV20-1 CSARGQNVAKNIQYF TGCAGTGCTAGGGGGCAGAATGTAGCCAAAAACATTCAGTACTTC
TRBD2 few TRBJ2-5 TRBV12-3/TRBV12-4 CASSPPLGGQETQYF TGTGCCAGCAGCCCTCCCTTGGGGGGGCAAGAGACCCAGTACTTC
TRBD2 . TRBJ2-2 TRBV27 CTSSLRLAGLTNTGELFF TGTACCAGCAGTTTAAGGCTAGCGGGGCTAACGAACACCGGGGAGCTGTTTTTT
TRBD2 . TRBJ2-5 TRBV11-2 CASSFSGGYQETQYF TGTGCCAGCAGCTTTTCCGGGGGGTACCAAGAGACCCAGTACTTC
. . TRBJ2-2 TRBV29-1 CSASEANTGELFF TGCAGCGCTAGCGAAGCGAACACCGGGGAGCTGTTTTTT
. . TRBJ2-7 TRBV9 CASSVTDYGQYF TGTGCCAGCAGCGTAACGGACTACGGGCAGTACTTC
TRBD2 . TRBJ2-3 TRBV3-1 CASSHSSGGLTDTQYF TGTGCCAGCAGCCATAGCAGCGGGGGACTCACAGATACGCAGTATTTT
. . TRBJ2-5 TRBV11-2 CASSLGGADLLETQYF TGTGCCAGCAGCTTAGGGGGTGCGGATTTACTAGAGACCCAGTACTTC
. . TRBJ2-1 TRBV6-5 CASSYMRASSYNEQFF TGTGCCAGCAGTTACATGAGGGCGAGCTCCTACAATGAGCAGTTCTTC
TRBD1 . TRBJ2-1 TRBV4-2 CASSRGPLGQGAANEQFF TGTGCCAGCAGCCGCGGACCCCTGGGACAGGGGGCGGCAAATGAGCAGTTCTTC
. . TRBJ2-7 TRBV11-2 CASSLVVSGTALYEQYF TGTGCCAGCAGCTTAGTCGTAAGTGGGACCGCCTTGTACGAGCAGTACTTC
. . TRBJ2-7 TRBV2 CASSPLVAGEQYF TGTGCCAGCAGCCCCCTTGTAGCCGGGGAGCAGTACTTC
. . TRBJ2-2 TRBV15 CATSRENPGELFF TGTGCCACCAGCAGAGAGAATCCCGGGGAGCTGTTTTTT
. few TRBJ2-3 TRBV7-9 CASSLSTTAITDTQYF TGTGCCAGCAGCTTATCTACGACTGCAATCACAGATACGCAGTATTTT
. few TRBJ1-6 TRBV20-1 CSAQYNSPLHF TGCAGTGCCCAGTATAATTCACCCCTCCACTTT
TRBD1 . TRBJ2-7 TRBV10-3 CAISESRTGGPYLQYF TGTGCCATCAGTGAGTCTCGCACAGGGGGCCCTTACCTGCAGTACTTC
. . TRBJ2-5 TRBV12-3/TRBV12-4 CASSKRSVRETQYF TGTGCCAGCAGTAAACGATCCGTTAGGGAGACCCAGTACTTC
TRBD1 few TRBJ1-3 TRBV7-3 CASSSGQGFISGNTIYF TGTGCCAGCAGCTCGGGACAGGGGTTTATCTCTGGAAACACCATATATTTT
. few TRBJ1-1 TRBV29-1 CSGRVGEAFF TGCAGCGGTCGTGTAGGGGAAGCTTTCTTT
. . TRBJ2-1 TRBV9 CASSVGQGIHNEQFF TGTGCCAGCAGCGTAGGCCAGGGGATACACAATGAGCAGTTCTTC
TRBD1 . TRBJ2-1 TRBV12-3/TRBV12-4 CASRLQGMRNEQFF TGTGCCAGCAGGCTACAGGGGATGAGGAATGAGCAGTTCTTC